This T cell receptor (beta chain) was obtained from a study of T cell changes during pregnancy in multiple sclerosis. Generated by immunoSEQ multiplex PCR, the TCRdb table keeps only in-frame clones and is missing some. Of about 69,000 clones detected, 92% appear once; the ten largest clones hold less than 2%. V gave up 8 bases and J gave up 3 bases, with 17 bases separating them. CDR3 length: 14 residues. Germline loops: CDR1 LNHDA, CDR2 SQIVND (reference sequence). The chain links TRBV19 to TRBJ2-7, with unresolved D. The sequence was collected from a female donor in good health, enrolled as a control in a pregnancy study. This material consisted of peripheral blood, taken in the third trimester of pregnancy. CDR3 DNA: TGTGCCAGTTCCCTACGGGTGCCATACTACGAGCAGTACTTC. Its protein is CASSLRVPYYEQYF.